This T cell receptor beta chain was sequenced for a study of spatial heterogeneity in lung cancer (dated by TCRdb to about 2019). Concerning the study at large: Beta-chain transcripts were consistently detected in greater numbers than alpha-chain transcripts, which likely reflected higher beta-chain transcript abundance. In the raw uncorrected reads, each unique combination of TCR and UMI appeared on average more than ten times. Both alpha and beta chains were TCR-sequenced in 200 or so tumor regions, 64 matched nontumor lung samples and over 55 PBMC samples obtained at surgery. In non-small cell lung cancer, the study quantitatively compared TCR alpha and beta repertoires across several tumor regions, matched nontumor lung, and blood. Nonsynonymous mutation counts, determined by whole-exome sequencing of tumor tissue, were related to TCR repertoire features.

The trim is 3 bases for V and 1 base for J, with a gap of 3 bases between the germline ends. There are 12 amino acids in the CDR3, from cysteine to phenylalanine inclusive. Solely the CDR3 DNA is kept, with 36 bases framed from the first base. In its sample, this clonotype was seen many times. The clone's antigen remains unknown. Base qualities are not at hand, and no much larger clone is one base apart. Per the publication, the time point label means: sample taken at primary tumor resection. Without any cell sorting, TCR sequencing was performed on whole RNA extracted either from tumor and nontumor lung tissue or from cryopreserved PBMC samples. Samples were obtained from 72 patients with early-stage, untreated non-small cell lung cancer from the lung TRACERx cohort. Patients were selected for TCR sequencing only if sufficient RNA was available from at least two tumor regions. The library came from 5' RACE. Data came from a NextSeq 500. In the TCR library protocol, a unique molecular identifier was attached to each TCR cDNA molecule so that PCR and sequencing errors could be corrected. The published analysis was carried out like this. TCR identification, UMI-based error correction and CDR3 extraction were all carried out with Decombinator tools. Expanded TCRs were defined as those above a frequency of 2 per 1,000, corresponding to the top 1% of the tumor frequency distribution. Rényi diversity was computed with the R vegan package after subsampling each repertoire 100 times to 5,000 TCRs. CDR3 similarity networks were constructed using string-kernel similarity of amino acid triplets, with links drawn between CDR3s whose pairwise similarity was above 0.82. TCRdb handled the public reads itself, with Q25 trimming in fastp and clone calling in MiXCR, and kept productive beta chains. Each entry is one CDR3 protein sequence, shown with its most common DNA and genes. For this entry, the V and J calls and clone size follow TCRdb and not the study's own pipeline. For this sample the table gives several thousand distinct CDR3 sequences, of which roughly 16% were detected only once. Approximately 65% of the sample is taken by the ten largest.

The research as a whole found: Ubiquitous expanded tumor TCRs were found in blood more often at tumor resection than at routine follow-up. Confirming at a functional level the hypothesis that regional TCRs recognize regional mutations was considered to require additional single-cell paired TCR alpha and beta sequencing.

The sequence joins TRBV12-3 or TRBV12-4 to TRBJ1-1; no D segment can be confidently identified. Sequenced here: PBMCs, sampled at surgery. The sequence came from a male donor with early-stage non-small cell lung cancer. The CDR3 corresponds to CASSFANTEAFF. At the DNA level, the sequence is TGTGCCAGCAGTTTTGCGAACACTGAAGCTTTCTTT.